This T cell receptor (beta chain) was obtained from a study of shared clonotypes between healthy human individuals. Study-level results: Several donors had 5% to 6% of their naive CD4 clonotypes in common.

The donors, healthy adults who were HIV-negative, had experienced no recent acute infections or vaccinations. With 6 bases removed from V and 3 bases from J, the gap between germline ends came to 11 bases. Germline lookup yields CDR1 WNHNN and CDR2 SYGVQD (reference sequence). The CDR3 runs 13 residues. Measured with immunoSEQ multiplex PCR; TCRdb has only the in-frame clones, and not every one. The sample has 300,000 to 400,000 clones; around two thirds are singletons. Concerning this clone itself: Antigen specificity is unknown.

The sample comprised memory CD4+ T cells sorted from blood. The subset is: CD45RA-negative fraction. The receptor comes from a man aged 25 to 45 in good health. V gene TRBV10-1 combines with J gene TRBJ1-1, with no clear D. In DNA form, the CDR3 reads TGCGCCAGCAGGGCCGGCCCTGACACTGAAGCTTTCTTT. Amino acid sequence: CASRAGPDTEAFF.